This T cell receptor beta chain comes out of a study of T-cell reconstitution after alpha-beta-depleted transplantation in children. A note on this clonotype: As yet, its antigen is unknown.

General study results and limits: It was newly produced T cells that mostly accounted for T-cell counts and diversity one year after transplant.

CDR1 and CDR2 from the germline V gene are SNHLY and FYNNEI. V dropped 6 bases and J dropped 6 bases, with 12 bases sitting between them. This CDR3 has 12 amino acids. TCRbeta library construction was performed incorporating unique molecular identifiers. One entry per CDR3 protein, called by TCRdb with MiXCR from the PCR reads. There are a few hundred thousand distinct CDR3 sequences in the sample; under 15% occur only once, and about 2% lies in the top ten. This chain joins TRBV2 and TRBJ2-7; D is unclear. This material consisted of PBMCs, mostly from graft donor cells, taken 360 days after TCRalphabeta/CD19-depleted stem cell transplant. The clonotype originates from a male patient younger than 18 who had a stem cell transplant for acute myeloid leukemia, so the T cells may come from the graft donor. CDR3 coding DNA: TGTGCCAGCAGCGCCGAAGGACGCGAGCAGTACTTC. Protein product: CASSAEGREQYF.